The entry below gives a single TCR beta chain sequence along with its context. The target antigen is unknown. The data originate from a study of T cell responses to AZD1222 COVID-19 vaccine. Overall study results and limits: Spike-specific TCRs gained breadth and depth after people received two AZD1222 doses. Recipients of AZD1222 seropositive at baseline numbered only 5 or 6. There were mostly white British donors and more females than males, and clonal diversity was possibly underestimated.

CDR3 size: 15 residues. Germline CDR1 and CDR2: LNHNV and YYDKDF (reference sequence). The J segment lost 0 bases and the V segment lost 5 bases, leaving 5 bases of the junction unmatched. Pooling of second doses given at about 4 or about 12 weeks was done. Assay: immunoSEQ multiplex PCR; the TCRdb copy retains only in-frame clones and omits some. Among roughly 120,000 clones listed, roughly 92% were seen once. V gene TRBV15 combines with J gene TRBJ2-3; 7 bases match TRBD2. This clonotype was obtained from an adult who received the AZD1222 COVID-19 vaccine. The material sequenced was peripheral blood, taken 28 days after the second AZD1222 dose. The CDR3 spells CATSPERGSTDTQYF. The CDR3 nucleotides are TGTGCCACCAGCCCTGAGCGGGGTAGCACAGATACGCAGTATTTT. Together with reference TRBV15 and TRBJ2-3, the CDR3 gives the full variable domain: DAMVIQNPRYQVTQFGKPVTLSCSQTLNHNVMYWYQQKSSQAPKLLFHYYDKDFNNEADTPDNFQSRRPNTSFCFLDIRSPGLGDTAMYLCATSPERGSTDTQYFGPGTRLTVL.